A selection of T cell receptor beta chains follows, all from one sample in a study of CD8 T cells in ankylosing spondylitis. TCRdb processed the 5' RACE reads anew with MiXCR; each CDR3 protein has one entry. The sample holds 450,000 or so distinct CDR3 sequences, 26% seen once. The sequencing input was blood, either unsorted or a sorted T cell fraction (not recorded which). Every receptor here comes from a male donor with ankylosing spondylitis. CDR3s include the opening cysteine and the closing phenylalanine or tryptophan. Each record gives: clone size, D gene, J gene, V gene, CDR3 protein, CDR3 DNA. The D gene is left open where the match is weak. Clone size, where shown, is once, few, many, or a class for clones that have expanded.

clone_size: .; d_call: .; j_call: TRBJ1-5; v_call: TRBV20-1; cdr3_aa: CSAQTVANQPQHF; cdr3_nt: TGCAGTGCTCAGACAGTGGCGAATCAGCCCCAGCATTTT
clone_size: .; d_call: TRBD2; j_call: TRBJ2-1; v_call: TRBV20-1; cdr3_aa: CSASGASGYNEQFF; cdr3_nt: TGCAGTGCTAGCGGGGCTAGCGGATACAATGAGCAGTTCTTC
clone_size: .; d_call: TRBD2; j_call: TRBJ2-1; v_call: TRBV5-1; cdr3_aa: CASSHGLAGGYNEQFF; cdr3_nt: TGCGCCAGCAGCCACGGACTAGCGGGAGGCTACAATGAGCAGTTCTTC
clone_size: .; d_call: .; j_call: TRBJ2-2; v_call: TRBV20-1; cdr3_aa: CSARDGRTNTGELFF; cdr3_nt: TGCAGTGCTAGAGATGGTAGAACGAACACCGGGGAGCTGTTTTTT
clone_size: .; d_call: .; j_call: TRBJ2-2; v_call: TRBV5-6; cdr3_aa: CASSLPTGRVNTGELFF; cdr3_nt: TGTGCCAGCAGCTTACCCACGGGACGGGTGAACACCGGGGAGCTGTTTTTT
clone_size: .; d_call: TRBD2; j_call: TRBJ2-4; v_call: TRBV20-1; cdr3_aa: CSASTPSGRSKNIQYF; cdr3_nt: TGCAGTGCTAGCACCCCTAGCGGGAGATCCAAAAACATTCAGTACTTC
clone_size: few; d_call: TRBD2; j_call: TRBJ2-1; v_call: TRBV10-3; cdr3_aa: CAIGGGRSTYNEQFF; cdr3_nt: TGTGCCATCGGGGGCGGGAGGTCAACCTACAATGAGCAGTTCTTC
clone_size: few; d_call: TRBD1; j_call: TRBJ2-4; v_call: TRBV28; cdr3_aa: CASSLLRTGVNIQYF; cdr3_nt: TGTGCCAGCAGTTTACTCAGGACAGGGGTAAACATTCAGTACTTC
clone_size: .; d_call: .; j_call: TRBJ2-1; v_call: TRBV3-1; cdr3_aa: CASSQLVYEQFF; cdr3_nt: TGTGCCAGCAGCCAACTAGTATATGAGCAGTTCTTC
clone_size: few; d_call: .; j_call: TRBJ1-5; v_call: TRBV25-1; cdr3_aa: CASRAPGGNQPQHF; cdr3_nt: TGTGCCAGCCGGGCCCCTGGTGGTAATCAGCCCCAGCATTTT
clone_size: few; d_call: TRBD1; j_call: TRBJ2-1; v_call: TRBV10-3; cdr3_aa: CAISGTTGGAGQFF; cdr3_nt: TGTGCCATCAGTGGAACGACAGGGGGCGCCGGGCAGTTCTTC
clone_size: .; d_call: TRBD1; j_call: TRBJ2-4; v_call: TRBV10-3; cdr3_aa: CAISEFRGMAKNIQYF; cdr3_nt: TGTGCCATCAGTGAGTTCAGGGGGATGGCCAAAAACATTCAGTACTTC
clone_size: .; d_call: .; j_call: TRBJ1-5; v_call: TRBV16; cdr3_aa: CASSVQGQPQHF; cdr3_nt: TGTGCCAGCAGCGTACAGGGACAGCCCCAGCATTTT
clone_size: .; d_call: .; j_call: TRBJ2-1; v_call: TRBV18; cdr3_aa: CASSPPEKGLDEQFF; cdr3_nt: TGTGCCAGCTCACCACCGGAGAAGGGTTTGGATGAGCAGTTCTTC
clone_size: few; d_call: .; j_call: TRBJ2-7; v_call: TRBV7-9; cdr3_aa: CASSFGQFYEQYF; cdr3_nt: TGTGCCAGCAGCTTCGGGCAGTTCTACGAGCAGTACTTC
clone_size: few; d_call: .; j_call: TRBJ2-1; v_call: TRBV11-3; cdr3_aa: CASSPEGRHNEQFF; cdr3_nt: TGTGCCAGCAGCCCCGAGGGAAGACACAATGAGCAGTTCTTC
clone_size: few; d_call: .; j_call: TRBJ2-7; v_call: TRBV10-3; cdr3_aa: CAISPEEGGEQYF; cdr3_nt: TGTGCCATCAGTCCCGAGGAAGGGGGCGAGCAGTACTTC
clone_size: .; d_call: .; j_call: TRBJ1-2; v_call: TRBV29-1; cdr3_aa: CSVETGYGYTF; cdr3_nt: TGCAGCGTTGAAACAGGCTATGGCTACACCTTC
clone_size: few; d_call: TRBD2; j_call: TRBJ2-1; v_call: TRBV4-1; cdr3_aa: CASSQELAVRNEQFF; cdr3_nt: TGCGCCAGCAGCCAAGAACTAGCGGTACGCAATGAGCAGTTCTTC
clone_size: .; d_call: .; j_call: TRBJ1-1; v_call: TRBV30; cdr3_aa: CAWSQSHTEAFF; cdr3_nt: TGTGCCTGGAGCCAGAGTCACACTGAAGCTTTCTTT
clone_size: .; d_call: TRBD1; j_call: TRBJ1-1; v_call: TRBV20-1; cdr3_aa: CSAIGRTGKAFF; cdr3_nt: TGCAGTGCTATCGGGAGGACAGGAAAAGCTTTCTTT
clone_size: few; d_call: .; j_call: TRBJ2-7; v_call: TRBV29-1; cdr3_aa: CSVEGRTYEQYF; cdr3_nt: TGCAGCGTCGAGGGACGGACCTACGAGCAGTACTTC
clone_size: .; d_call: .; j_call: TRBJ2-3; v_call: TRBV28; cdr3_aa: CAAPLYDTQYF; cdr3_nt: TGTGCCGCTCCCCTTTACGATACGCAGTATTTT
clone_size: .; d_call: TRBD1; j_call: TRBJ1-2; v_call: TRBV24-1; cdr3_aa: CATSLTGGKGYTF; cdr3_nt: TGTGCCACCAGCCTGACAGGGGGCAAGGGCTACACCTTC